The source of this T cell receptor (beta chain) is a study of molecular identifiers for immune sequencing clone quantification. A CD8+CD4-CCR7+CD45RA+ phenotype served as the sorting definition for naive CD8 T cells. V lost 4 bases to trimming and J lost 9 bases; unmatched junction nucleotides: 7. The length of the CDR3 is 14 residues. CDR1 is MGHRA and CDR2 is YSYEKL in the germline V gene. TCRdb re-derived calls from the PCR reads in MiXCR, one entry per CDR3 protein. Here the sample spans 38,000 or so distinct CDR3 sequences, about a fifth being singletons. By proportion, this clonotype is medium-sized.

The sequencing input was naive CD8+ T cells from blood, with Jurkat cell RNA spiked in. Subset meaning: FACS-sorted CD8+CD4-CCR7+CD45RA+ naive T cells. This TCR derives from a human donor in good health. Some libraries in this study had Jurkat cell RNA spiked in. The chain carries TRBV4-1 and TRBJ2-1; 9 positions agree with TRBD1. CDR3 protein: CASSRAKTGGEQFF. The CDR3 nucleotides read TGCGCCAGCAGCCGAGCGAAGACAGGGGGTGAGCAGTTCTTC.